This passage covers 30 T cell receptor beta chains from one sample sequenced in a study of blood T cells in healthy people across ages. Together with a sample-barcoded 5' primer, a J-beta primer mix was included in a second PCR lasting about 7 to 11 cycles. TCRdb analysed the 5' RACE reads with MiXCR anew, one entry per CDR3 protein. The data hold about 650,000 distinct CDR3 sequences, with around 32% observed a single time. Specimen: blood. These receptors were taken from a woman of 80 years or more in good health.

The chain employs TRBV5-1 and TRBJ1-1; 9 nucleotides line up with TRBD1. The trim removed 6 bases at V and 5 bases at J, leaving 8 bases unmatched. The CDR3 covers 14 residues. CDR1 SGHRS and CDR2 YFSETQ come from the germline V gene. The DNA of the CDR3 is TGCGCCAGCAAGACACAGGGGGCGAGAACTGAAGCTTTCTTT. This translates into CASKTQGARTEAFF.

This clonotype was detected a few times. This chain links TRBV27 with TRBJ1-1; D not resolved. CDR1 is MNHEY, CDR2 SMNVEV, per germline (reference sequence). The ends were cut back, 4 bases at V and 12 bases at J, with 18 bases in the middle. There are 13 residues in the CDR3. The CDR3, as DNA: TGTGCCAGCAGTTACAACCATCTCATAAGAACTTTCTTT. Translation gives CASSYNHLIRTFF.

There are many counts of this clonotype. The V gene is TRBV20-1, the J gene TRBJ2-5; 11 bases are a match to TRBD2. With V trimmed by 6 bases and J by 2 bases, 5 bases remained unmatched. Germline values: CDR1 DFQATT, CDR2 SNEGSKA (reference sequence). This CDR3 region has 14 residues. The CDR3 sequence is CSASRLAGQETQYF. CDR3 nucleotides: TGCAGTGCCTCCAGACTAGCGGGGCAAGAGACCCAGTACTTC.

This clonotype was detected ten times or more. The chain has TRBV20-1 and TRBJ2-1; 10 bases are shared with TRBD2. The CDR3 runs 15 residues. The germline V gene encodes CDR1 DFQATT and CDR2 SNEGSKA (reference sequence). The ends lost 0 bases at V and 8 bases at J; junction bases unmatched: 7. The CDR3 region is CSARDQRGGVDEQFF. DNA for the CDR3: TGCAGTGCTAGAGATCAGCGGGGGGGTGTCGATGAGCAGTTCTTC.

Concerning this clonotype itself: Lacking the conserved final phenylalanine or tryptophan, this CDR3 likely reflects a read error. The chain couples TRBV19 to TRBJ2-1; 8 positions agree with TRBD1. The trim removed 5 bases at V and 4 bases at J, leaving 4 bases unmatched. CDR1 is LNHDA and CDR2 is SQIVND in the germline V gene (reference sequence). The CDR3 covers 14 residues. The CDR3 nucleotides are TGTGCCAGTAGTGTCAGGACAGGGTACAATGAGCAGTTCTTA. This translates into CASSVRTGYNEQFL.

This clonotype appeared a single time. The J gene is TRBJ1-1, the V gene TRBV30; the match to TRBD1 covers 7 bases. With V trimmed by 5 bases and J by 7 bases, 4 bases remained unmatched. Germline V gene data show CDR1 as GTSNPN and CDR2 as SVGIG (reference sequence). The CDR3 loop spans 11 amino acids. The CDR3 DNA sequence: TGTGCCTGGGACAGGGATAGTGAAGCTTTCTTT. Residues: CAWDRDSEAFF. Filled out from reference TRBV30 and TRBJ1-1, the complete variable domain reads SQTIHQWPATLVQPVGSPLSLECTVEGTSNPNLYWYRQAAGRGLQLLFYSVGIGQISSEVPQNLSASRPQDRQFILSSKKLLLSDSGFYLCAWDRDSEAFFGQGTRLTVV.

Ten or more counts support this clonotype. V gene TRBV20-1 combines with J gene TRBJ2-1; the match to TRBD1 covers 7 bases. The CDR3 covers 14 residues. The junction had 9 bases not matched to a gene; V was cut back by 2 bases and J by 8 bases. In germline, CDR1 is DFQATT, CDR2 SNEGSKA (reference sequence). The CDR3 sequence: CSARSGTALYEQFF. The DNA for the CDR3 is TGCAGTGCTAGATCCGGGACAGCTTTGTATGAGCAGTTCTTC.

Points on this clonotype: This may be a read error, as it is one base from a much larger clone. The chain employs TRBV7-3 and TRBJ2-1; 13 bases are a match to TRBD2. The DNA end is more similar to TRBJ2-7, so the J call may be wrong. Per germline, CDR1 SGHTA and CDR2 FQGTGA. This CDR3 has 21 amino acids. The CDR3 nucleotides read TGTGCCAGCAGCTTAACTGGGGGGACTAGCGGGGCCTTAAGCTCCTACAATGAGCAGTACTTC. It specifies CASSLTGGTSGALSSYNEQYF.

This clonotype was detected many times. The CDR3 reads CASSSNIGGPTYGYTF. CDR3 DNA: TGCGCCAGCAGCTCCAACATAGGGGGGCCGACCTATGGCTACACCTTC. The V and J genes are TRBV5-1 and TRBJ1-2; possible D gene TRBD1, 6 bases. Trimming removed 3 bases at V and 4 bases at J, with 19 bases between. This CDR3 has 16 residues. Germline V gives CDR1 SGHRS, CDR2 YFSETQ.

The genes are TRBV7-3 and TRBJ2-3; 11 bases are shared with TRBD2. The CDR3 is 18 residues long. V was clipped by 2 bases and J by 0 bases; unmatched bases: 7. Per the germline V gene, CDR1 is SGHTA and CDR2 is FQGTGA. The CDR3 DNA reads TGTGCCAGCAGCTTAGGGACTAGCGGTAACCCTAGCACAGATACGCAGTATTTT. Translation gives CASSLGTSGNPSTDTQYF.

At least ten counts were recorded for this clonotype. The chain carries TRBV20-1 and TRBJ2-1; 8 nucleotides align to TRBD1. The CDR3 spans 14 residues. The germline gives CDR1 DFQATT, CDR2 SNEGSKA (reference sequence). V dropped 6 bases and J dropped 6; count of bases not matched to a gene: 10. The CDR3 nucleotides are TGCAGTGCCCCCGACAGGGGAGGAATCAATGAGCAGTTCTTC. It specifies CSAPDRGGINEQFF.

This clonotype has a count of ten or more. Here the CDR3 DNA reads TGTGCCAGCAGCTCAAGCGGGGGCCGCTCCTACAATGAGCAGTTCTTC. Encoded protein: CASSSSGGRSYNEQFF. This chain connects TRBV28 to TRBJ2-1; 8 bases agree with TRBD2. Germline V lookup: CDR1 MDHEN, CDR2 SYDVKM. The CDR3 sequence is 16 residues long. The junction had 7 bases not matched to a gene; V was cut back by 6 bases and J by 0 bases. The full variable domain, in which reference TRBV28 and TRBJ2-1 provide the parts outside the CDR3, is DVKVTQSSRYLVKRTGEKVFLECVQDMDHENMFWYRQDPGLGLRLIYFSYDVKMKEKGDIPEGYSVSREKKERFSLILESASTNQTSMYLCASSSSGGRSYNEQFFGPGTRLTVL.

Concerning this clonotype itself: One base away lies a much larger clone, so this may be a sequencing read error. This chain uses TRBV13 with TRBJ2-5; D ambiguous. Germline CDR1 is PRHDT and CDR2 is FYEKMQ (reference sequence). The CDR3 sequence is 13 residues long. The CDR3 loop reads CVSSIGHLETQYF. CDR3 sequence (DNA): TGTGTCAGCTCGATTGGCCACCTCGAGACCCAGTACTTC.

This clonotype showed up just a few times. A read error may account for a junction end that differs from germline. The DNA for the CDR3 is TGTGCCGGCAGCGTAGATCCAACTGGGAACTCCTACGAGCAGTACTTT. Its translation is CAGSVDPTGNSYEQYF. This sequence joins TRBV9 and TRBJ2-5; D gene unclear. There are 16 residues in the CDR3. Germline CDR1 SGDLS, CDR2 YYNGEE. The entire variable domain, with the rest obtained from reference TRBV9 and TRBJ2-5, is as follows: DSGVTQTPKHLITATGQRVTLRCSPRSGDLSVYWYQQSLDQGLQFLIQYYNGEERAKGNILERFSAQQFPDLHSELNLSSLELGDSALYFCAGSVDPTGNSYEQYFGPGTRLLVL.

This clonotype has a count of ten or more. The chain has TRBV4-3 and TRBJ2-1; D is ambiguous. V lost 0 bases to trimming and J lost 8 bases, with 11 bases between them. The CDR3 runs 14 residues. The germline gives CDR1 LGHNA, CDR2 YSLEER. The chain's CDR3 is CASSQDRSRDEQFF. The CDR3 DNA sequence: TGCGCCAGCAGCCAAGATCGGTCTCGCGATGAGCAGTTCTTC.

V is TRBV3-1 and J is TRBJ2-5, with D possibly TRBD1 on 6 matching bases. Trimming cost V 3 bases and J 5 bases, with 13 bases left between them. Germline loops: CDR1 LGHDT, CDR2 YNNKEL (reference sequence). The CDR3 runs 14 residues. The CDR3 loop is CASSQTGLVETQYF. The CDR3 nucleotides are TGTGCCAGCAGCCAGACAGGCCTTGTGGAGACCCAGTACTTC.

This clonotype was observed at least ten times. The chain links TRBV20-1 to TRBJ1-1; no firm D call. Trimming shortened V by 6 bases and J by 1 base, and 3 bases separated the two germline ends. The germline gives CDR1 DFQATT, CDR2 SNEGSKA (reference sequence). The CDR3 extends over 10 amino acids. The CDR3 loop reads CSAPNTEAFF. Here the CDR3 DNA reads TGCAGTGCGCCGAACACTGAAGCTTTCTTT.

The chain is built from TRBV29-1 and TRBJ2-2; TRBD2 matches at 10 bases. The ends lost 6 bases at V and 2 bases at J; junction bases unmatched: 6. Germline V gene lookup returns CDR1 SQVTM and CDR2 ANQGSEA. The CDR3 runs 15 residues. The CDR3 spells CSVGGTSVNTGELFF. CDR3 nucleotides: TGCAGCGTGGGGGGGACTAGCGTTAACACCGGGGAGCTGTTTTTT.

The chain recombines TRBV5-4 with TRBJ1-1; TRBD1 might be the D (5 bases). Germline CDR1 and CDR2: SGHNT and YYREEE (reference sequence). Trimming left V 4 bases short and J 0 bases short, with 19 bases between. This CDR3 comprises 17 residues. CDR3 DNA sequence: TGTGCCAGCAGCGACTCCTCCGGGGGAGGTGTGAACACTGAAGCTTTCTTT. As protein: CASSDSSGGGVNTEAFF.

The chain uses TRBV27 and TRBJ2-2; D is unclear. Germline V gives CDR1 MNHEY, CDR2 SMNVEV (reference sequence). The CDR3 consists of 13 residues. The ends were cut back, 5 bases at V and 8 bases at J, with 12 bases in the middle. The CDR3 DNA reads as TGTGCCAGCAGTCCGCCCTATTCGGGGGAGCTGTTTTTT. It encodes CASSPPYSGELFF.

This clonotype came up many times. The rearrangement joins TRBV9 to TRBJ2-5; TRBD1 matches at 7 bases. This CDR3 has 14 residues. CDR1 and CDR2 (germline): SGDLS, YYNGEE. The V and J ends lost 0 bases and 5 bases, in that order; junction bases with no gene match: 4. The CDR3 bases are TGTGCCAGCAGCGTAGAGACAGGGCGGGAGACCCAGTACTTC. Translation: CASSVETGRETQYF.

The gene calls are TRBV19 and TRBJ1-2; TRBD1 might be the D (5 bases). Germline loops: CDR1 LNHDA, CDR2 SQIVND (reference sequence). The length of the CDR3 is 13 residues. V gave up 5 bases and J gave up 4 bases, with 11 bases separating them. The CDR3: CASSGEGVYGYTF. In nucleotides, the CDR3 is TGTGCCAGTAGTGGGGAAGGGGTCTATGGCTACACCTTC.

Only a few counts were recorded for this clonotype. One base away lies a much larger clone, so this may be a sequencing read error. The chain recombines TRBV5-8 with TRBJ2-7; TRBD1 aligns across 9 bases. Unmatched junction bases numbered 13, after V lost 2 bases and J lost 7 bases. Per the germline V gene, CDR1 is SGHTS and CDR2 is YDEGEE. This CDR3 region has 16 residues. Written as DNA, the CDR3 is TGTGCCAGCAGCTTCCGACAGGGGGTGGGGTACAATGAGCAGTACTTC. Its translation is CASSFRQGVGYNEQYF.

The V call is TRBV29-1, the J call TRBJ2-3; D gene uncertain. Trimming shortened V by 3 bases and J by 0 bases, and 7 bases separated the two germline ends. Germline-derived CDR1 and CDR2 are SQVTM and ANQGSEA. The CDR3 is 13 amino acids. Written as DNA, the CDR3 is TGCAGCGTTGATCATGACAGCACAGATACGCAGTATTTT. Its translation: CSVDHDSTDTQYF.

There are many counts of this clonotype. V and J are TRBV11-1 and TRBJ1-1; D call uncertain. V was shortened by 5 bases and J by 3 bases, with 10 bases between the two germline ends. This CDR3 contains 13 residues. Germline CDR1 and CDR2: SGHAT and FQDESV (reference sequence). CDR3 nucleotide sequence: TGTGCCAGCAGCCGCAGTATGGACACTGAAGCTTTCTTT. The encoded protein is CASSRSMDTEAFF.

This clonotype was observed at least ten times. This chain links TRBV20-1 with TRBJ2-3, with 7 bases lining up with TRBD1. In germline, CDR1 is DFQATT, CDR2 SNEGSKA (reference sequence). The CDR3 spans 16 residues. J gave up 3 bases and V 6 bases, and 15 bases lay outside the gene matches. DNA of the CDR3: TGCAGTGCCGTACAACTACAGGGGCCGCCAACAGATACGCAGTATTTT. This encodes CSAVQLQGPPTDTQYF.

In its sample, this clonotype was seen once. Compared with germline, one end of the junction differs, possibly owing to a read error. In DNA form, the CDR3 reads TGTGTCAGCGGCATTGGAACAGGGGGCAGGTACACTGAAGCTTTCTTT. It is translated as CVSGIGTGGRYTEAFF. The V and J genes are TRBV6-2 or TRBV6-3 and TRBJ1-1; 9 bases align to TRBD1. The germline V gene encodes CDR1 MNHEY and CDR2 SVGEGT. The CDR3 loop spans 16 amino acids.

Concerning this clonotype: Possible read error: a much larger clone is one base away. J is TRBJ1-6 and V is TRBV4-3; D is perhaps TRBD1 (6 bases). The germline CDR1 and CDR2 sequences are LGHNA and YSLEER. V was cut by 7 bases and J by 8 bases, with 18 bases left in between. The CDR3 length is 15 residues. The chain's CDR3 is CASNRQDSFDSPLHF. For the CDR3, the DNA is TGCGCCAGCAACCGGCAGGACAGTTTTGATTCACCCCTCCACTTT.

This clonotype was found many times. The rearrangement links TRBV29-1 to TRBJ2-5; TRBD1 matches 7 bases. Germline lookup yields CDR1 SQVTM and CDR2 ANQGSEA. With V trimmed by 4 bases and J by 2 bases, 4 bases remained unmatched. This CDR3 has 13 amino acids. The CDR3 coding sequence is TGCAGCGTTGCGCGACAGGGACAAGAGACCCAGTACTTC. It yields the protein CSVARQGQETQYF.

In this sample, this clonotype turned up many times. The V and J genes are TRBV5-1 and TRBJ2-4; 8 bases align to TRBD1. Germline V CDR1 and CDR2: SGHRS, YFSETQ. J was trimmed by 3 bases and V by 0 bases; bases with no gene match: 2. This CDR3 has 15 amino acids. CDR3 loop: CASSLETGDKNIQYF. CDR3 DNA sequence: TGCGCCAGCAGCTTGGAGACAGGGGACAAAAACATTCAGTACTTC.